This T cell receptor (beta chain) was obtained from a study of blood T cell repertoires in COVID-19. This clone occurred a few times. How the authors handled the data: The authors estimated nucleated cell counts from reference gene primer amplification. Measured with immunoSEQ multiplex PCR; TCRdb has only the in-frame clones, and not every one. V, J and clone size were drawn from that table, and D and trimming were deduced from the DNA. The table lists about 110,000 clones, approximately 82% of them singletons. The sequencing sample was made of peripheral blood. The sequence was collected from a woman aged 55-70 years with acute or convalescent COVID-19.

CDR3 bases: TGCAGTGCTAGTGTGTCGGGGGGATACACAGATACGCAGTATTTT. This translates into CSASVSGGYTDTQYF. The gene calls are TRBV20-1 and TRBJ2-3, with 7 positions matching TRBD2. This CDR3 region has 15 residues. In germline, CDR1 is DFQATT, CDR2 SNEGSKA (reference sequence). V shed 3 bases and J 2 bases; nucleotides not matched to a gene: 8.